Listed below are T cell receptor beta chains from one sample, sequenced in a study of neurological immune-mediated disorders. Each CDR3 protein is one row after TCRdb ran MiXCR on the 5' RACE reads. Among 75,000 to 80,000 distinct CDR3 sequences, 5% to 5.5% were seen once, and the ten largest hold less than 2.5%. Sequencing was carried out using PBMCs. These receptors came from a woman under 40 with multiple sclerosis. Both conserved end residues are part of each CDR3. Each record gives: V gene, D gene, clone size, CDR3 length, J gene, CDR3 DNA, CDR3 protein. The D gene is left open where the match is weak. The size field is filled for only some rows; it gives once, few, many or a size class.

>TRBV5-1|TRBD2|.|15|TRBJ2-5
TGCGCCAGCAGCACGGGACTAGCGGGAGCAGAGACCCAGTACTTC
CASSTGLAGAETQYF
>TRBV5-1|TRBD1|few|16|TRBJ1-1
TGCGCCAGCAGCTTGGCCGGGACAGGGATGAACACTGAAGCTTTCTTT
CASSLAGTGMNTEAFF
>TRBV20-1|TRBD2|.|17|TRBJ2-3
TGCAGTGCTAGAGAAAGCGGGGGGGCCGCTTTCACAGATACGCAGTATTTT
CSARESGGAAFTDTQYF
>TRBV12-3/TRBV12-4|.|many|12|TRBJ2-3
TGTGCCAGCAGACCCAGGACAGATACGCAGTATTTT
CASRPRTDTQYF
>TRBV6-5|TRBD1|many|15|TRBJ1-3
TGTGCCAGCAGTCCAGGGGGGAGCCTGGTCAACACCATATATTTT
CASSPGGSLVNTIYF
>TRBV20-1|.|many|12|TRBJ2-3
TGCAGTGCCCCCGATGCGACGTATACGCAGTATTTT
CSAPDATYTQYF
>TRBV5-1|.|many|14|TRBJ1-1
TGCGCCAGCAGCTTAGAGCGCTCGAACACTGAAGCTTTCTTT
CASSLERSNTEAFF
>TRBV20-1|.|many|13|TRBJ1-2
TGCAGTGCTAGTCCACCCCCTAACTATGGCTACACCTTC
CSASPPPNYGYTF
>TRBV6-6|.|many|15|TRBJ2-1
TGTGCCAGCAGGGGGGAAAGGAGGCATAACAATGAGCAGTTCTTC
CASRGERRHNNEQFF
>TRBV5-5|TRBD1|many|16|TRBJ2-5
TGTGCCAGCAGCCTTGGGGTCAGGGGGCCGGGAGAGACCCAGTACTTC
CASSLGVRGPGETQYF
>TRBV30|.|many|13|TRBJ1-5
TGTGCCTGGTCCCGTTCTGGGTTTCAGCCCCAGCATTTT
CAWSRSGFQPQHF
>TRBV6-2/TRBV6-3|.|.|12|TRBJ2-7
TGTGCCAGCGGCAGTACCTTGTACGAGCAGTACTTC
CASGSTLYEQYF
>TRBV6-4|TRBD1|many|18|TRBJ2-7
TGTGCCAGCAGTGAACGGGTTGAGGGGGGACAGGGGCTCCACGAGCAGTACTTC
CASSERVEGGQGLHEQYF
>TRBV10-3|.|few|16|TRBJ2-3
TGTGCCATCAGTGGCCCTAGGCACTTTGGCACAGATACGCAGTATTTT
CAISGPRHFGTDTQYF
>TRBV20-1|.|.|14|TRBJ1-5
TGCAGTGCAATTACGGGACGGGCACATCAGCCCCAGCATTTT
CSAITGRAHQPQHF
>TRBV5-1|.|many|14|TRBJ2-1
TGCGCCAGCAGAGGGGTGAGCTCCTACAATGAGCAGTTCTTC
CASRGVSSYNEQFF
>TRBV7-9|.|few|16|TRBJ2-3
TGTGCCAGCAGCCTCGTCGCTCCGCTTAGCACAGATACGCAGTATTTT
CASSLVAPLSTDTQYF
>TRBV18|.|many|16|TRBJ1-1
TGTGCCAGCTCACCACCGTCGATGGGGCAGGACACTGAAGCTTTCTTT
CASSPPSMGQDTEAFF
>TRBV20-1|TRBD2|many|12|TRBJ2-7
TGCAGTGCTACTAGCGGGACCTACGAGCAGTACTTC
CSATSGTYEQYF
>TRBV5-1|TRBD1|many|14|TRBJ2-5
TGCGCCAGCAGCCAAACACAGGGGATAGAGACCCAGTACTTC
CASSQTQGIETQYF
>TRBV7-8|.|many|14|TRBJ2-1
TGTGCCAGCAGCTTCTTGCTCTCCTACAATGAGCAGTTCTTC
CASSFLLSYNEQFF
>TRBV10-3|.|few|15|TRBJ2-2
TGTGCCATCAGTGAGCAGGACACGAACACCGGGGAGCTGTTTTTT
CAISEQDTNTGELFF
>TRBV7-7|.|many|14|TRBJ2-1
TGTGCCAGCAGCGCGACCCTGACCAACAATGAGCAGTTCTTC
CASSATLTNNEQFF
>TRBV5-1|.|.|14|TRBJ1-3
TGCGCCAGCAGCTTGGGCAGTACTGGAAACACCATATATTTT
CASSLGSTGNTIYF
>TRBV20-1|TRBD2|few|12|TRBJ2-1
TGCAGTGCTGACGACGGGGGGAATGAGCAGTTCTTC
CSADDGGNEQFF
>TRBV12-3/TRBV12-4|TRBD1|many|15|TRBJ1-4
TGTGCCAGCAGTTCCTGGGACAGGGGGAGTGGGAAACTGTTTTTT
CASSSWDRGSGKLFF
>TRBV5-5|TRBD2|many|14|TRBJ2-1
TGTGCCAGCAGCCGAGGGACTAGCGGGGGGGCCTCGTTCTTC
CASSRGTSGGASFF
>TRBV9|.|many|15|TRBJ1-3
TGTGCCAGCAGCCGCTCGGGAGGAGGCCTAAACACCATATATTTT
CASSRSGGGLNTIYF